The following is a T cell receptor beta chain sequence with its context. Exclusion of patients followed from uncontrolled infection, other autoimmune disease, pregnancy or lactation. The sample belongs to a study of T cells in Graves' hyperthyroidism and ophthalmopathy. Study summary: Peripheral blood draws took place at initial diagnosis, ahead of any treatment.

Amplification targeted TCR beta CDR3 regions from RNA transcripts. The HTBI set primed first-round TCR CDR3 RT-PCR. TCRdb re-called the multiplex PCR reads with MiXCR, one entry per CDR3 protein. This sample yields a few hundred thousand distinct CDR3 sequences, of which 15% to 20% are seen a single time; roughly 53% belongs to the top ten. Germline V gives CDR1 MNHNS, CDR2 SASEGT. CDR3 length equals 12 residues. Between the trimmed V and J ends, which lost 6 bases and 6 bases, there was a span of 11 bases. The sequencing sample was made of blood. The gene calls are TRBV6-1 and TRBJ1-1; D call uncertain. The receptor's source is a woman aged 55 to 70 with Graves' ophthalmopathy. The CDR3 region has the DNA TGTGCCAGCAGCCACCCGGGTTCTGAAGCTTTCTTT. It specifies CASSHPGSEAFF.